Listed here are 18 T cell receptor beta chains from one sample, sequenced in a study of cytomegalovirus exposure and HLA in healthy donors (dated by TCRdb to 2016 to 2017). The library was produced with the immunoSEQ multiplex PCR assay. TCRdb re-hosts the immuneACCESS table, in-frame sequences only. Its copies lack some clones; in the studies checked, an unresolved V gene accounts for under half of them, and the cause for the rest is not known. The sample profile shows some 110,000 clones; about 83% of them were found once. Clones ranked in the top ten supply roughly 5.3% of the sample. Sequenced material: PBMCs. Source of these receptors: a man in his late teens or twenties in good health and CMV-seronegative.

The chain uses TRBV6-5 and TRBJ1-2; TRBD1 might be the D (6 bases). Trimming removed 5 bases at V and 3 bases at J, with 7 bases between. This CDR3 is built from 12 residues. The germline gives CDR1 MNHEY, CDR2 SVGAGI. The CDR3: CASSKGDYGYTF. The CDR3 DNA reads as TGTGCCAGCAGTAAGGGGGACTATGGCTACACCTTC.

The V call is TRBV5-6, the J call TRBJ2-1, with TRBD2 as a possible D gene (6 bases). The ends were cut back, 3 bases at V and 5 bases at J, with 18 bases in the middle. This CDR3 is 16 amino acids long. Germline-derived CDR1 and CDR2 are SGHDT and YYEEEE. The CDR3 spells CASSSHLGLANNEQFF. As DNA, the CDR3 is TGTGCCAGCAGCTCTCATCTGGGCCTAGCGAACAATGAGCAGTTCTTC.

This chain connects TRBV11-2 to TRBJ1-2; 7 bases agree with TRBD1. Germline V gene lookup returns CDR1 SGHAT and CDR2 FQNNGV. This CDR3 has 14 residues. Trimming at V came to 5 bases and at J to 9 bases, leaving 12 bases not matched to a gene. The CDR3: CASSGVIPDRRYTF. The CDR3 DNA reads as TGTGCCAGCAGCGGAGTGATACCGGACAGGCGCTACACCTTC.

J is TRBJ2-1 and V is TRBV5-1; 8 bases match TRBD2. V was pared by 4 bases and J by 6 bases, with 9 bases of the junction left unmatched. This CDR3 contains 15 residues. Per germline, CDR1 SGHRS and CDR2 YFSETQ. For the CDR3, the DNA is TGCGCCAGCAGCGTCACCGGGACTAGGGGCAATGAGCAGTTCTTC. This codes for CASSVTGTRGNEQFF.

The genes are TRBV5-1 and TRBJ1-2; unclear D gene. The CDR3 loop spans 14 amino acids. V gave up 4 bases and J gave up 2 bases, with 12 bases separating them. Looked up from germline, CDR1 is SGHRS and CDR2 is YFSETQ. Here the CDR3 DNA reads TGCGCCAGCAGCCCCCCGGGGAGCAACTATGGCTACACCTTC. Its translation: CASSPPGSNYGYTF. The entire variable domain, with the rest obtained from reference TRBV5-1 and TRBJ1-2, is as follows: KAGVTQTPRYLIKTRGQQVTLSCSPISGHRSVSWYQQTPGQGLQFLFEYFSETQRNKGNFPGRFSGRQFSNSRSEMNVSTLELGDSALYLCASSPPGSNYGYTFGSGTRLTVV.

The chain carries TRBV21-1 and TRBJ2-7; the D segment call TRBD2 is taken from the table without a DNA check. TRBV21-1 is classified as a pseudogene. This CDR3 region has 16 residues. CDR3 loop: CAAPVLAGGNAYEQYF. DNA of the CDR3: TGTGCCGCACCGGTACTAGCGGGAGGAAACGCCTACGAGCAGTACTTC.

The rearrangement uses TRBV29-1 and TRBJ1-1; D not certain. The CDR3 covers 13 residues. Germline V gene lookup returns CDR1 SQVTM and CDR2 ANQGSEA. V lost 7 bases and J lost 3, with 15 bases in between. The CDR3 DNA reads as TGCAGCGCACGGTATTCCGTGGACACTGAAGCTTTCTTT. Translation: CSARYSVDTEAFF.

This clone came up a few times. This chain joins TRBV6-5 and TRBJ1-6; 7 bases agree with TRBD1. Germline V gene sequence: CDR1 MNHEY, CDR2 SVGAGI. The ends lost 8 bases at V and 3 bases at J; junction bases unmatched: 7. The CDR3 loop spans 15 amino acids. For the CDR3, the DNA is TGTGCCAGCTCCAGGGGGTCCCACTATAATTCACCCCTCCACTTT. This gives the protein CASSRGSHYNSPLHF.

The DNA for the CDR3 is TGTGCCAGCAGCTCGGACAGGGGCCGGGGGGCTAATGAAAAACTGTTTTTT. The encoded protein is CASSSDRGRGANEKLFF. This sequence joins TRBV5-6 and TRBJ1-4; 9 positions agree with TRBD1. V was pared by 3 bases and J by 3 bases, with 9 bases of the junction left unmatched. The germline gives CDR1 SGHDT, CDR2 YYEEEE. This CDR3 contains 17 residues.

The V gene is TRBV5-1, the J gene TRBJ2-1; 11 bases are a match to TRBD1. The germline CDR1 and CDR2 sequences are SGHRS and YFSETQ. The CDR3 extends over 15 amino acids. V was pared by 0 bases and J by 6 bases, with 2 bases of the junction left unmatched. The CDR3 region has the DNA TGCGCCAGCAGCTTGGCCGGGACAGGGGGCAATGAGCAGTTCTTC. Translated, it gives CASSLAGTGGNEQFF.

The rearrangement links TRBV2 to TRBJ1-1; perhaps TRBD1 as D (5 bases). The germline V gene encodes CDR1 SNHLY and CDR2 FYNNEI. The CDR3 runs 12 residues. V was clipped by 7 bases and J by 4 bases, with 10 bases between them. CDR3 in DNA: TGTGCCAGCAATATCGGGGGCACTGAAGCTTTCTTT. Amino acid sequence: CASNIGGTEAFF.

The CDR3 protein is CASTHRPGTGVYEQYF. The CDR3 DNA reads TGTGCCAGCACCCACAGGCCAGGGACAGGGGTTTACGAGCAGTACTTC. V gene TRBV5-6 combines with J gene TRBJ2-7; 10 bases are shared with TRBD1. V gave up 6 bases and J gave up 4 bases; unmatched junction bases: 13. CDR3 length: 16 residues. Germline CDR1 and CDR2: SGHDT and YYEEEE.

This chain joins TRBV7-2 and TRBJ1-5, with unresolved D. Trimming shortened V by 3 bases and J by 2 bases, and 8 bases separated the two germline ends. Germline V gene sequence: CDR1 SGHTA, CDR2 FQGNSA. The CDR3 sequence is 14 residues long. CDR3 region: CASSLSQGNQPQHF. In DNA form, the CDR3 reads TGTGCCAGCAGCTTGAGTCAGGGCAATCAGCCCCAGCATTTT.

The chain recombines TRBV25-1 with TRBJ2-5; 9 nucleotides agree with TRBD2. The ends lost 5 bases at V and 2 bases at J; junction bases unmatched: 3. Looked up from germline, CDR1 is MGHDK and CDR2 is SYGVNS. CDR3 length equals 14 residues. The DNA of the CDR3 is TGTGCCAGCAGTCGCGGGGGGGTACAAGAGACCCAGTACTTC. Encoded protein: CASSRGGVQETQYF.

The CDR3, as DNA: TGCAGCGTACCTCCCCTAACAGGACCCTACAATGAGCAGTTCTTC. Translation: CSVPPLTGPYNEQFF. This chain links TRBV29-1 with TRBJ2-1; possibly TRBD1 for D (5 bases). V lost 6 bases, J lost 2 bases, and 17 bases lay in between. CDR3 length: 15 residues. The germline gives CDR1 SQVTM, CDR2 ANQGSEA.

V usage is TRBV6-1 and J usage is TRBJ1-6; 7 bases are shared with TRBD1. Per germline, CDR1 MNHNS and CDR2 SASEGT. The CDR3 has 14 amino acids. The trim removed 6 bases at V and 10 bases at J, leaving 9 bases unmatched. Here the CDR3 DNA reads TGTGCCAGCAGGCCGGGACAGACATTATCACCCCTCCACTTT. Protein: CASRPGQTLSPLHF.

This sequence joins TRBV19 and TRBJ1-5, with a weak D call TRBD1 (5 bases). From germline, CDR1 is LNHDA and CDR2 SQIVND (reference sequence). The CDR3 consists of 15 residues. Between the trimmed V and J ends, which lost 7 bases and 2 bases, there was a span of 15 bases. The CDR3 region is CASNTGAGGNQPQHF. The CDR3 bases are TGTGCCAGTAATACTGGGGCTGGTGGCAATCAGCCCCAGCATTTT.

The chain is built from TRBV27 and TRBJ2-1; D not resolved. In germline, CDR1 is MNHEY, CDR2 SMNVEV (reference sequence). V shed 7 bases and J shed 4 bases, with 11 bases lying between them. This CDR3 region has 13 residues. The CDR3 loop reads CASTPVPYNEQFF. CDR3 nucleotides: TGTGCCAGCACCCCCGTTCCTTACAATGAGCAGTTCTTC.